This T cell receptor beta chain originates from a study of blood T cell repertoires in COVID-19. Study in general: Nucleic acid was either cDNA or gDNA, and it came from T cells, B-cell-depleted T cells, or PBMCs.

The CDR3 runs 16 residues. Per germline, CDR1 KGHSH and CDR2 LQKENI. V was shortened by 2 bases and J by 0 bases, with 12 bases between the two germline ends. Profiling relied on immunoSEQ multiplex PCR, and the TCRdb table lists in-frame clones only, not all of them. The sample lists 200,000 to 300,000 clones; 81% were seen once. Sample: peripheral blood. This sequence joins TRBV18 and TRBJ2-3, with D tentatively TRBD2 (6 bases). The TCR originated in an elderly woman with acute or convalescent COVID-19. This CDR3 is CASSPNPGLSTDTQYF. CDR3 nucleotide sequence: TGTGCCAGCTCACCAAACCCGGGACTGAGCACAGATACGCAGTATTTT.